The 17 T cell receptor beta chains below were found in one sample sequenced in a study of neurological immune-mediated disorders. TCRdb reanalysed the 5' RACE reads using MiXCR and keeps one entry per CDR3 protein. The table has over 15,000 distinct CDR3 sequences, 20% to 25% seen once. Sequencing was carried out using PBMCs. The origin of the receptors is a man aged 50-59 years in good health.

This clonotype has a count of ten or more. V is TRBV6-5 and J is TRBJ2-7, with D perhaps TRBD2 (7 bases). Germline assignment: CDR1 MNHEY and CDR2 SVGAGI. The CDR3 spans 14 residues. Trimming removed 8 bases at V and 3 bases at J, with 17 bases between. CDR3 in DNA: TGTGCCAGCCAGAAGTCCGGGGGGCGCTACGAGCAGTACTTC. Amino acids: CASQKSGGRYEQYF.

This clonotype was detected only a few times. The chain couples TRBV12-3 or TRBV12-4 to TRBJ2-7; 7 nucleotides match TRBD2. Trimming at V came to 1 base and at J to 0 bases, leaving 6 bases not matched to a gene. The CDR3 runs to 16 residues. The CDR3 DNA reads TGTGCCAGCAGTTTAGGTACTAGCGTGAGCTCCTACGAGCAGTACTTC. It specifies CASSLGTSVSSYEQYF.

This clonotype was picked up many times. The J gene is TRBJ2-1, the V gene TRBV20-1; 12 nucleotides match TRBD2. J gave up 6 bases and V 5 bases, and 5 bases lay outside the gene matches. The CDR3 covers 14 residues. Germline CDR1 is DFQATT and CDR2 is SNEGSKA (reference sequence). The CDR3 sequence is CSASSGRALNEQFF. The CDR3 bases are TGCAGTGCTTCTAGCGGGAGGGCCCTCAATGAGCAGTTCTTC.

This clonotype was counted at least ten times. The chain uses TRBV20-1 and TRBJ1-1, with 10 bases matching TRBD1. V lost 6 bases and J lost 5; bases outside the gene matches: 9. Per germline, CDR1 DFQATT and CDR2 SNEGSKA (reference sequence). CDR3 length equals 14 residues. In DNA form, the CDR3 reads TGCAGTGCGGATAAGGGACAGGGGAAAACTGAAGCTTTCTTT. Residues: CSADKGQGKTEAFF.

This clonotype came up many times. The chain links TRBV20-1 to TRBJ2-7, with TRBD1 identical over 9 bases. This CDR3 has 16 amino acids. Germline CDR1 is DFQATT and CDR2 is SNEGSKA (reference sequence). Unmatched junction bases numbered 12, after V lost 5 bases and J lost 1 base. CDR3 DNA: TGCAGTGCTGAAGGACAGGGGCCACGGGGGTCCTACGAGCAGTACTTC. Translated, it gives CSAEGQGPRGSYEQYF.

The V gene is TRBV28, the J gene TRBJ1-2; no clear D. CDR3 size: 11 residues. V lost 4 bases, J lost 5 bases, and 5 bases lay in between. Germline V gene data show CDR1 as MDHEN and CDR2 as SYDVKM. The chain's CDR3 is CASSSRYGYTF. DNA of the CDR3: TGTGCCAGCAGTTCGAGGTATGGCTACACCTTC.

Many counts were recorded for this clonotype. The V and J genes are TRBV20-1 and TRBJ2-5, with a possible D match to TRBD1 (5 bases). This CDR3 is 15 amino acids long. The germline CDR1 and CDR2 sequences are DFQATT and SNEGSKA (reference sequence). Trimming removed 6 bases from V and 0 bases from J, with 17 bases in between. Written as DNA, the CDR3 is TGCAGTGCCCGATCACAGGATCGAGACCAAGAGACCCAGTACTTC. The encoded protein is CSARSQDRDQETQYF.

This clonotype has at least ten counts. This chain connects TRBV20-1 to TRBJ2-5; D call uncertain. CDR1 is DFQATT and CDR2 is SNEGSKA in the germline V gene (reference sequence). V lost 1 base and J lost 1, with 19 bases in between. The CDR3 has 17 residues. This chain's CDR3 is CSARAEIVLALQETQYF. CDR3 coding DNA: TGCAGTGCTAGAGCCGAGATAGTACTCGCTCTCCAAGAGACCCAGTACTTC.

Many counts were recorded for this clonotype. The V gene is TRBV20-1, the J gene TRBJ2-1; 10 bases map to TRBD2. The germline V gene has CDR1 DFQATT and CDR2 SNEGSKA (reference sequence). The CDR3 extends over 15 amino acids. V was clipped by 5 bases and J by 9 bases; unmatched bases: 13. CDR3 in DNA: TGCAGTGCTTTCATACCTAGCGGGAGTAGGATTGAGCAGTTCTTC. This gives the protein CSAFIPSGSRIEQFF.

There are many counts of this clonotype. V gene TRBV7-9 combines with J gene TRBJ1-4; D is possibly TRBD1 (5 bases). Trimming stripped 5 bases from V and 3 bases from J, with 19 bases between. The CDR3 length is 17 residues. Looked up from germline, CDR1 is SEHNR and CDR2 is FQNEAQ (reference sequence). The CDR3 region has the DNA TGTGCCAGCAGCCCGCCAAAGGGGAGTTACGCTAATGAAAAACTGTTTTTT. It codes for CASSPPKGSYANEKLFF.

This clonotype was picked up many times. This rearrangement joins TRBV7-2 to TRBJ2-1; TRBD1 is a possible D gene (6 bases). The CDR3 runs 15 residues. Per the germline V gene, CDR1 is SGHTA and CDR2 is FQGNSA. V was cut by 6 bases and J by 4 bases, with 16 bases left in between. Here the CDR3 reads CASSPEGQTYNEQFF. In nucleotides, the CDR3 is TGTGCCAGCAGTCCCGAGGGACAAACATACAATGAGCAGTTCTTC.

The table lists this clonotype with many counts. The V call is TRBV20-1, the J call TRBJ1-2, with D possibly TRBD1 on 5 matching bases. Germline assignment: CDR1 DFQATT and CDR2 SNEGSKA (reference sequence). V lost 6 bases and J lost 3, with 17 bases in between. The CDR3 totals 14 residues. The chain's CDR3 is CSAPEQGSDYGYTF. The CDR3 coding sequence is TGCAGTGCCCCGGAGCAGGGATCAGACTATGGCTACACCTTC.

V and J are TRBV20-1 and TRBJ2-1; 7 bases fit TRBD1. The ends lost 0 bases at V and 6 bases at J; junction bases unmatched: 2. Germline loops: CDR1 DFQATT, CDR2 SNEGSKA (reference sequence). The CDR3 covers 13 residues. DNA for the CDR3: TGCAGTGCTAGAGAGGGGACAGCCAATGAGCAGTTCTTC. The encoded protein is CSAREGTANEQFF.

The chain has TRBV5-1 and TRBJ2-2; possible D gene TRBD2, 5 bases. V gave up 0 bases and J gave up 12 bases, with 9 bases separating them. This CDR3 contains 12 residues. The germline gives CDR1 SGHRS, CDR2 YFSETQ. CDR3 sequence reads: CASSLEAAQLFF. Written as DNA, the CDR3 is TGCGCCAGCAGCTTGGAAGCGGCCCAGCTGTTTTTT.

This clonotype has ten or more counts. V gene TRBV5-1 combines with J gene TRBJ1-2; no clear D gene. The CDR3 is 14 residues long. Looked up from germline, CDR1 is SGHRS and CDR2 is YFSETQ. With 0 bases removed from V and 4 bases from J, the gap between germline ends came to 10 bases. CDR3 DNA: TGCGCCAGCAGCTTGGATGGGGAGCCCTATGGCTACACCTTC. It is translated as CASSLDGEPYGYTF.

This clonotype was counted many times. V is TRBV27 and J is TRBJ2-6, with 8 bases fitting TRBD1. The CDR3 consists of 17 residues. Per germline, CDR1 MNHEY and CDR2 SMNVEV (reference sequence). The V gene end was trimmed by 4 bases and the J gene end by 2 bases; junction bases not matched to a gene: 7. The CDR3 spells CASSSRGQEAGANVLTF. Here the CDR3 DNA reads TGTGCCAGCAGTTCCCGGGGACAGGAGGCTGGGGCCAACGTCCTGACTTTC.

The V and J genes are TRBV10-3 and TRBJ2-7; 11 positions match TRBD1. V lost 3 bases to trimming and J lost 5 bases; unmatched junction nucleotides: 9. This CDR3 spans 16 amino acids. CDR1 is ENHRY and CDR2 is SYGVKD in the germline V gene. CDR3 nucleotide sequence: TGTGCCATCAGTGACCCTGGACAGGGGGCTGAGGACGAGCAGTACTTC. It encodes CAISDPGQGAEDEQYF.